A single sample is the source of the 24 T cell receptor beta chains below, sequenced in a study of breast tumors, draining lymph nodes, adjacent tissues. Samples came from axillary lymph nodes draining the breast cancer. TCRdb re-derived calls from the multiplex PCR reads in MiXCR, one entry per CDR3 protein. Among about 230,000 distinct CDR3 sequences, about 34% were seen once, and the ten largest hold approximately 1.4%. Sequencing input: axillary lymph node tissue. The receptors originated from a female donor with breast cancer. Some clones in this sample may be carry-over from other donors' samples.

This clonotype was seen repeatedly, ten times or more. One end of the junction varies from germline; a read error may be responsible. The chain joins TRBV7-7 to TRBJ2-3; D ambiguous. The CDR3 contains 13 residues. Per germline, CDR1 SSHAT and CDR2 FNYEAQ (reference sequence). The CDR3 DNA follows: TGTGCTAGCAGCTTAGGCCACACAGATACGCAGTATTTT. This translates into CASSLGHTDTQYF.

This clonotype was seen only a few times. This could be a read error, since a much larger clone is one nucleotide away. The rearrangement uses TRBV12-3 or TRBV12-4 and TRBJ2-1; D perhaps matches TRBD2 (5 bases). The CDR3 spans 17 residues. V lost 3 bases to trimming and J lost 3 bases, with 18 bases between them. DNA for the CDR3: TGTGCCAGCAGTTTCGCGGGCGGGCTTTACCTCTACAATGAGCAGTTCTTC. Residues: CASSFAGGLYLYNEQFF.

This clonotype came up many times. One end of the junction varies from germline; a read error may be responsible. The chain employs TRBV7-7 and TRBJ1-2, with a possible D match to TRBD1 (5 bases). The CDR3 covers 15 residues. Germline CDR1 SSHAT, CDR2 FNYEAQ (reference sequence). The CDR3 loop is CASSLEWTYSYGYTF. The DNA of the CDR3 is TGTGCTAGCAGCTTAGAGTGGACATATTCCTATGGCTACACCTTC. Variable domain in full (rest from reference TRBV7-7 and TRBJ1-2): GAGVSQSPRYKVTKRGQDVTLRCDPISSHATLYWYQQALGQGPEFLTYFNYEAQPDKSGLPSDRFSAERPEGSISTLTIQRTEQRDSAMYRCASSLEWTYSYGYTFGSGTRLTVV.

The chain joins TRBV12-3 or TRBV12-4 to TRBJ2-6; D gene ambiguous. CDR3 length: 13 amino acids. The V and J ends lost 8 bases and 6 bases respectively, with 11 bases between them. The CDR3 sequence is CASYRVEANVLTF. Here the CDR3 DNA reads TGTGCCAGCTACCGGGTAGAGGCCAACGTCCTGACTTTC.

This clonotype was observed at least ten times. This chain joins TRBV7-9 and TRBJ1-2; 7 bases are a match to TRBD1. The CDR3 length is 14 residues. Germline CDR1 SEHNR, CDR2 FQNEAQ (reference sequence). V lost 6 bases to trimming and J lost 7 bases; unmatched junction nucleotides: 11. The CDR3 protein is CASRMGQPNAGYTF. The CDR3 region has the DNA TGTGCCAGCAGGATGGGACAGCCGAATGCTGGCTACACCTTC.

This clonotype was counted ten times or more. The chain uses TRBV9 and TRBJ2-1; D might be TRBD2 (5 bases). CDR1 and CDR2 (germline): SGDLS, YYNGEE. V lost 4 bases and J lost 4, with 12 bases in between. The CDR3 contains 14 residues. As DNA, the CDR3 is TGTGCCAGCAGCCCCCGGGTAGCGTACAATGAGCAGTTCTTC. It yields the protein CASSPRVAYNEQFF.

This clonotype was picked up many times. The rearrangement joins TRBV4-3 to TRBJ2-2, with D possibly TRBD2 on 5 matching bases. Trimming cost V 0 bases and J 10 bases, with 12 bases left between them. The CDR3 is made up of 14 amino acids. Germline CDR1 is LGHNA and CDR2 is YSLEER. CDR3 bases: TGCGCCAGCAGCCAAGAGGGAGCGCCGGAGGAGCTGTTTTTT. Its translation: CASSQEGAPEELFF.

This clonotype was detected many times. The chain uses TRBV6-4 and TRBJ2-3, with TRBD2 identical over 11 bases. This CDR3 has 18 amino acids. V lost 0 bases, J lost 3 bases, and 8 bases stayed unmatched. Germline V CDR1 and CDR2: MRHNA, SNTAGT. The CDR3 protein is CASSDSVVAGGPTDTQYF. For the CDR3, the DNA is TGTGCCAGCAGTGACTCTGTAGTAGCGGGAGGGCCGACAGATACGCAGTATTTT.

This clonotype was detected a few times. The genes are TRBV30 and TRBJ2-5; the D is unclear. The CDR3 loop spans 12 amino acids. Trimming removed 1 base from V and 6 bases from J, with 9 bases in between. CDR1 and CDR2 (germline): GTSNPN, SVGIG (reference sequence). Here the CDR3 reads CAWSEVRQTQYF. CDR3 nucleotides: TGTGCCTGGAGTGAAGTCAGACAGACCCAGTACTTC.

This clonotype was seen only a few times. A read error is possible here, since a much larger clone lies one base away. V gene TRBV3-1 combines with J gene TRBJ2-1; D gene uncertain. The CDR3 contains 14 residues. Germline loops: CDR1 LGHDT, CDR2 YNNKEL (reference sequence). The CDR3 coding sequence is TGTGCCAGCAGCCTTAACGAAGGCTACAGTGAGCAGTTCTTC. It translates to CASSLNEGYSEQFF.

To note about this clonotype: Here the CDR3 omits its conserved ending phenylalanine or tryptophan, so a read error is the likely source. The chain links TRBV30 to TRBJ1-6, with D possibly TRBD1 on 6 matching bases. CDR1 and CDR2 (germline): GTSNPN, SVGIG (reference sequence). This CDR3 is built from 13 residues. In nucleotides, the CDR3 is TGCGCCTGGGGCAGGGGCTCAGATTCACCCCTCCACCTT. This codes for CAWGRGSDSPLHL.

This clonotype has a count of ten or more. J is TRBJ2-3 and V is TRBV6-6; possible D gene TRBD2, 6 bases. The CDR3 is made up of 16 amino acids. The V gene's germline CDR1 is MNHNY and CDR2 SVGAGI (reference sequence). V lost 7 bases, J lost 2 bases, and 19 bases lay in between. CDR3 amino acids: CASTGTTGATTDTQYF. The CDR3 bases are TGTGCCAGCACCGGAACAACGGGAGCAACCACAGATACGCAGTATTTT.

Concerning this clonotype: The CDR3 does not close with the conserved phenylalanine or tryptophan, likely indicating a read error. The chain uses TRBV11-3 and TRBJ2-3; no clear D gene. From germline, CDR1 is SGHNT and CDR2 YENEEA. CDR3 length: 12 residues. CDR3 coding DNA: TGTGCCAGCAGCTTAAGCACAGACACGCAGTATTCT. Its translation is CASSLSTDTQYS.

In the case of this clonotype: This may come from a read error, since a much larger clone is one base off. The V call is TRBV27, the J call TRBJ1-5, with unresolved D. Germline V lookup: CDR1 MNHEY, CDR2 SMNVEV (reference sequence). This CDR3 comprises 15 residues. The CDR3 nucleotides read TGTGCCGGCAGTAAAAGGGTCTGGGAGGATCAGCCCCAGCATTTT. Translation gives CAGSKRVWEDQPQHF.

This clonotype showed up just a few times. A much larger clonotype is one base distant, so this may be a read error. The CDR3 end shows no conserved phenylalanine or tryptophan, and so a read error is likely. The gene calls are TRBV7-8 and TRBJ1-2; D gene unclear. The CDR3 is 15 amino acids. The V gene lost 3 bases and the J gene lost 4 bases, with 15 bases spanning the gap. Germline CDR1 reads SGHVS; CDR2 reads FQNEAQ. The CDR3 spells CASSLGRGISYGYTS. The CDR3 DNA reads as TGTGCCAGCAGCTTGGGTAGAGGCATCTCCTATGGCTACACCTCC.

This clonotype was detected many times. This rearrangement joins TRBV4-2 to TRBJ2-2; 14 nucleotides align to TRBD2. Germline V gene data show CDR1 as LGHNA and CDR2 as YNFKEQ. This CDR3 is 16 amino acids long. V was clipped by 3 bases and J by 6 bases; unmatched bases: 3. The CDR3 DNA sequence: TGTGCCAGCAGCCAGGGACTAGCGGGAGAGGCCGGGGAGCTGTTTTTT. Translating gives CASSQGLAGEAGELFF.

The V and J genes are TRBV7-2 and TRBJ1-2; D remains ambiguous. The CDR3 length is 13 residues. Germline CDR1 SGHTA, CDR2 FQGNSA. The germline V and J ends were trimmed by 5 bases and 4 bases, with 11 bases remaining between them. The CDR3 sequence is CASSLTEIYGYTF. As DNA, the CDR3 is TGTGCCAGCAGCCTAACAGAGATCTATGGCTACACCTTC.

The rearrangement uses TRBV15 and TRBJ1-4; no definite D call. V was cut by 1 base and J by 11 bases, with 11 bases left in between. The CDR3 sequence is 13 residues long. Germline V gene lookup returns CDR1 LNHNV and CDR2 YYDKDF (reference sequence). CDR3 sequence: CATSRGGSEKLFF. As DNA, the CDR3 is TGTGCCACCAGCAGAGGGGGTAGCGAGAAACTGTTTTTT.

The chain employs TRBV18 and TRBJ2-5, with D uncertain. CDR3 length equals 12 residues. Per the germline V gene, CDR1 is KGHSH and CDR2 is LQKENI. V lost 4 bases to trimming and J lost 7 bases, with 10 bases between them. CDR3: CASSQIAGTQYF. The CDR3 DNA reads TGTGCCAGCTCACAGATCGCAGGGACCCAGTACTTC.

There are many counts of this clonotype. V usage is TRBV6-1 and J usage is TRBJ1-5; D is ambiguous. This CDR3 is built from 14 residues. The germline CDR1 and CDR2 sequences are MNHNS and SASEGT. The V end lost 6 bases, the J end lost 4 bases, and 13 bases lay between the germline ends. The CDR3 bases are TGTGCCAGCAGGATCCGGGTGGGAAATCAGCCCCAGCATTTT. Translation gives CASRIRVGNQPQHF.

This clonotype was recorded at least ten times. The chain uses TRBV30 and TRBJ2-5; D gene unclear. Germline V lookup: CDR1 GTSNPN, CDR2 SVGIG (reference sequence). This CDR3 contains 11 residues. Trimming removed 1 base from V and 7 bases from J, with 7 bases in between. CDR3 protein: CAWSDPGTQYF. CDR3 nucleotide sequence: TGTGCCTGGAGTGATCCAGGGACCCAGTACTTC.

Worth noting for this clonotype: Possible read error: a much larger clone is one base away. This chain links TRBV7-9 with TRBJ2-3; 10 bases fit TRBD2. The CDR3 spans 15 residues. Trimming at V came to 7 bases and at J to 8 bases, leaving 12 bases not matched to a gene. Germline V gene sequence: CDR1 SEHNR, CDR2 FQNEAQ (reference sequence). The DNA of the CDR3 is TGTGCCAGCAAGGCTAGCGGGAGTCGGGCAGTTACGCAGTATTTT. It yields the protein CASKASGSRAVTQYF. The full variable domain, in which reference TRBV7-9 and TRBJ2-3 provide the parts outside the CDR3, is DTGVSQNPRHKITKRGQNVTFRCDPISEHNRLYWYRQTLGQGPEFLTYFQNEAQLEKSRLLSDRFSAERPKGSFSTLEIQRTEQGDSAMYLCASKASGSRAVTQYFGPGTRLTVL.

This clonotype was seen ten or more times. The V call is TRBV20-1, the J call TRBJ2-3; 8 positions match TRBD1. Germline CDR1 is DFQATT and CDR2 is SNEGSKA (reference sequence). There are 14 residues in the CDR3. With 3 bases clipped from V and 7 bases from J, the junction kept 9 bases outside the gene matches. CDR3 bases: TGCAGTGCTAGCCAGGGGGCATTTGTGAATACGCAGTATTTT. It encodes CSASQGAFVNTQYF.

The chain combines TRBV7-8 with TRBJ2-3; 8 nucleotides match TRBD1. Germline trimming cut 5 bases from V and 2 bases from J; bases unmatched to any gene: 9. Germline V gene sequence: CDR1 SGHVS, CDR2 FQNEAQ. This CDR3 is built from 16 residues. This CDR3 is CASSPQGGGNTDTQYF. The CDR3 nucleotides read TGTGCCAGCAGCCCACAGGGGGGCGGAAACACAGATACGCAGTATTTT.